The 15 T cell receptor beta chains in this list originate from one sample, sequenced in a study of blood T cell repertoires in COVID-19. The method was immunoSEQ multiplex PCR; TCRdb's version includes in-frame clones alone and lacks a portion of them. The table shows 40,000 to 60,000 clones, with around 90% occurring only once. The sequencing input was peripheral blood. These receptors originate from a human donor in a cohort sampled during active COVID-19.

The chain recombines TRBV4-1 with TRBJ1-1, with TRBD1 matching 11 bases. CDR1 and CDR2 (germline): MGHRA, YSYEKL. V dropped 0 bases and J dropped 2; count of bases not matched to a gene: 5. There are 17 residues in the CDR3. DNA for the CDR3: TGCGCCAGCAGCCAAGACCCCGGACAGGGGGCTAACACTGAAGCTTTCTTT. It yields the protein CASSQDPGQGANTEAFF.

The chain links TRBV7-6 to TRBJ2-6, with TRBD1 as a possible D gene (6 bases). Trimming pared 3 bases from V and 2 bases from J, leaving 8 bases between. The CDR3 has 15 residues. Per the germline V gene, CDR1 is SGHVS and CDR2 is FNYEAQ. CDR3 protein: CASSFTGTGANVLTF. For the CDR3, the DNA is TGTGCCAGCAGCTTTACAGGGACTGGGGCCAACGTCCTGACTTTC. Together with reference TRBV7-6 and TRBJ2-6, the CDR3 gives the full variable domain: GAGVSQSPRYKVTKRGQDVALRCDPISGHVSLYWYRQALGQGPEFLTYFNYEAQQDKSGLPNDRFSAERPEGSISTLTIQRTEQRDSAMYRCASSFTGTGANVLTFGAGSRLTVL.

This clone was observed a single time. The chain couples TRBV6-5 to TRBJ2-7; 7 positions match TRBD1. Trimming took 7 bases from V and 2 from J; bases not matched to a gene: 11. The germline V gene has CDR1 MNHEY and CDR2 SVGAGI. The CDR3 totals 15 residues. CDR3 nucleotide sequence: TGTGCCAGCACCAAGGGCCGACAGGGCCCCTACGAGCAGTACTTC. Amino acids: CASTKGRQGPYEQYF.

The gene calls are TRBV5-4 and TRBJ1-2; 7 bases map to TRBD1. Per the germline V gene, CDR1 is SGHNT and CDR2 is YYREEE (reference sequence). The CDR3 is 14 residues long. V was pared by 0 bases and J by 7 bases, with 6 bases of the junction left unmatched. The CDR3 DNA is TGTGCCAGCAGCTTGGAGGGGGCGGTAGGTGGCTACACCTTC. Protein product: CASSLEGAVGGYTF.

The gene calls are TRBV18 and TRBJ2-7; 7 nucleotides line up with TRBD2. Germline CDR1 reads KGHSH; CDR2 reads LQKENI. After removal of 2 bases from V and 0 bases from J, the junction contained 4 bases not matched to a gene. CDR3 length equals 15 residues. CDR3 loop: CASSPFGGSSYEQYF. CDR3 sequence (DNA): TGTGCCAGCTCACCATTCGGGGGGAGCTCCTACGAGCAGTACTTC.

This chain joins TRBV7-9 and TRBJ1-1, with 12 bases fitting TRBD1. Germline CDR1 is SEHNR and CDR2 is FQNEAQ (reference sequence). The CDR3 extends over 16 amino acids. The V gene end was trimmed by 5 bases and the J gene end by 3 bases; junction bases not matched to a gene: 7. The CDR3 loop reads CASSGTGTGGYTEAFF. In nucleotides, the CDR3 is TGTGCCAGCAGCGGTACCGGGACAGGGGGCTACACTGAAGCTTTCTTT. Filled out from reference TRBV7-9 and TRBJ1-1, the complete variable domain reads DTGVSQNPRHKITKRGQNVTFRCDPISEHNRLYWYRQTLGQGPEFLTYFQNEAQLEKSRLLSDRFSAERPKGSFSTLEIQRTEQGDSAMYLCASSGTGTGGYTEAFFGQGTRLTVV.

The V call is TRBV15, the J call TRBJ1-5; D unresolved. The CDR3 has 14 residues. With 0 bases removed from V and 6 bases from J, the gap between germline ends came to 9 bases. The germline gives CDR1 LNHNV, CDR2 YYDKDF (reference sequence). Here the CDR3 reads CATSRDSGAQPQHF. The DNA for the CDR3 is TGTGCCACCAGCAGAGATAGTGGAGCTCAGCCCCAGCATTTT.

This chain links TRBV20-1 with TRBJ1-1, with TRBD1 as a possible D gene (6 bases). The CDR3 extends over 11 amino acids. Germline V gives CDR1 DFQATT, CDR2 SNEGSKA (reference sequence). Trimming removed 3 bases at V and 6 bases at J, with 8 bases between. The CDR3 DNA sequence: TGCAGTGCTAGCTGGGGGCCTGAAGCTTTCTTT. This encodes CSASWGPEAFF.

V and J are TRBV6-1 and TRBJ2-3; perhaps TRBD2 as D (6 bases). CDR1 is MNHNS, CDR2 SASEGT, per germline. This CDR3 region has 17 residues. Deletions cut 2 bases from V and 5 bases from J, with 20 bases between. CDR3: CASSEQSRGGVGDTQYF. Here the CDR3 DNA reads TGTGCCAGCAGTGAACAATCGCGTGGAGGGGTGGGAGATACGCAGTATTTT.

CDR3 protein: CASSDGTEYNEQFF. The CDR3, as DNA: TGTGCCAGCAGTGACGGGACAGAATACAATGAGCAGTTCTTC. The rearrangement links TRBV6-4 to TRBJ2-1, with 7 bases lining up with TRBD1. CDR1 is MRHNA, CDR2 SNTAGT, per germline. Trimming at V came to 2 bases and at J to 4 bases, leaving 2 bases not matched to a gene. CDR3 length: 14 amino acids.

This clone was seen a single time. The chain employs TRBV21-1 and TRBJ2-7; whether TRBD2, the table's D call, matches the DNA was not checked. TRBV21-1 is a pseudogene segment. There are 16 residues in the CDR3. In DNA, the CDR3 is TGTGCCAGCAGCACTGTCCTTAGCGGGTTGCTCTACGAGCAGTACGTC. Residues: CASSTVLSGLLYEQYV.

The CDR3 spells CASSSQQGYEQYF. The CDR3 bases are TGTGCCAGCAGCTCCCAACAGGGTTACGAGCAGTACTTC. The chain is built from TRBV7-6 and TRBJ2-7, with TRBD1 as a possible D gene (6 bases). In germline, CDR1 is SGHVS, CDR2 FNYEAQ. The V end was cut by 4 bases, the J end by 4 bases, with 11 bases between. The CDR3 runs 13 residues. Based on the CDR3 plus reference TRBV7-6 and TRBJ2-7, the full variable domain is GAGVSQSPRYKVTKRGQDVALRCDPISGHVSLYWYRQALGQGPEFLTYFNYEAQQDKSGLPNDRFSAERPEGSISTLTIQRTEQRDSAMYRCASSSQQGYEQYFGPGTRLTVT.

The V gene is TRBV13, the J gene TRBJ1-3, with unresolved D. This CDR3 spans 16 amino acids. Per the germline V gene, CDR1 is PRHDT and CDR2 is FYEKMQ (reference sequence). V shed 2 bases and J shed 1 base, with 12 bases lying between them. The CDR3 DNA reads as TGTGCCAGCAGCTTAACCAGGCTCCGGTCTGGAAACACCATATATTTT. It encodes CASSLTRLRSGNTIYF.

CDR3 DNA sequence: TGTGCCAGCAGCTTCGGGAGCCCCAGAGGAAACACCATATATTTT. It specifies CASSFGSPRGNTIYF. The genes are TRBV7-9 and TRBJ1-3; D uncertain. Trimming cost V 3 bases and J 4 bases, with 13 bases left between them. The CDR3 extends over 15 amino acids. In germline, CDR1 is SEHNR, CDR2 FQNEAQ (reference sequence).

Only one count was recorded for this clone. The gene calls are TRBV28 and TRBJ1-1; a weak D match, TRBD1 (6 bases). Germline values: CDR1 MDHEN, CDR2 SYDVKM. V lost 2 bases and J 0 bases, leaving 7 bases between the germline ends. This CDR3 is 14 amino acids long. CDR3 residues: CASSLQGLNTEAFF. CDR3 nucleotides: TGTGCCAGCAGTTTACAGGGGTTGAACACTGAAGCTTTCTTT. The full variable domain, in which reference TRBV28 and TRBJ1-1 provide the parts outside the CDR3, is DVKVTQSSRYLVKRTGEKVFLECVQDMDHENMFWYRQDPGLGLRLIYFSYDVKMKEKGDIPEGYSVSREKKERFSLILESASTNQTSMYLCASSLQGLNTEAFFGQGTRLTVV.